This TCR beta chain appears in the sequencing data of a study of cytomegalovirus exposure and HLA in healthy donors. There are 16 residues in the CDR3. V lost 0 bases to trimming and J lost 1 base, with 10 bases between them. The germline CDR1 and CDR2 sequences are MNHEY and SVGAGI. This clone was observed a handful of times. Vbeta (60) and Jbeta (13) primers were used in the PCR. Assay used: immunoSEQ multiplex PCR; TCRdb lists only in-frame clones, some missing. The repertoire holds more than 130,000 clones, with 76% as singletons. The sequence was collected from a man younger than 35 in good health and CMV-seronegative. The genes are TRBV6-5 and TRBJ1-5; D is ambiguous. Sample: PBMCs. CDR3 sequence: CASSYSAGGSNQPQHF. In DNA, the CDR3 is TGTGCCAGCAGTTACTCGGCAGGTGGGAGCAATCAGCCCCAGCATTTT.